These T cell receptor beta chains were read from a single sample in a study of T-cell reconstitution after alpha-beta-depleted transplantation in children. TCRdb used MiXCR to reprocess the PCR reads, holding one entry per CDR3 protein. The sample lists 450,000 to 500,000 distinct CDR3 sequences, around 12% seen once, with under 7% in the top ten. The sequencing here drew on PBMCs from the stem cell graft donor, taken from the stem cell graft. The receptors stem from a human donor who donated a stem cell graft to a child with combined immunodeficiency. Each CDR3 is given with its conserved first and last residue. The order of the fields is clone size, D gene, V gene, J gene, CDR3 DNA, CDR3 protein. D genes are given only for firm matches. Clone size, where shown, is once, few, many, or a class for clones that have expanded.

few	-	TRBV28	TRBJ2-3	TGTGCCAGCAGTTTATTCCGACAGTCTAGCACAGATACGCAGTATTTT	CASSLFRQSSTDTQYF
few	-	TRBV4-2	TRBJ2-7	TGTGCCAGCAGCACACTAAGGGGCTACGAGCAGTACTTC	CASSTLRGYEQYF
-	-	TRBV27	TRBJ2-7	TGTGCCAGCAGACCGTTAATAGCGCTTAGCTCCTACGAGCAGTACTTC	CASRPLIALSSYEQYF
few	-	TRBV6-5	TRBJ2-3	TGTGCCAGCAGTTACAGGAGGTACGGCACAGATACGCAGTATTTT	CASSYRRYGTDTQYF
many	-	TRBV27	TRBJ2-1	TGTGCCAGCAGTTTATTCAGGTTAGGGGGTGAGCAGTTCTTC	CASSLFRLGGEQFF
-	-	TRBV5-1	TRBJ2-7	TGCGCCAGCAGCTTGGAAGGGCCTTCCTACGAGCAGTACTTC	CASSLEGPSYEQYF
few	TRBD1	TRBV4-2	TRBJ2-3	TGTGCCAGCAGCCAAGTGGGGACAGGGCGCACAGATACGCAGTATTTT	CASSQVGTGRTDTQYF
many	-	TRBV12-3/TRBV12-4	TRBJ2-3	TGTGCCAGCAGTTTCCAGGGGCGCACAGATACGCAGTATTTT	CASSFQGRTDTQYF
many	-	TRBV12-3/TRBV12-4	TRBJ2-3	TGTGCCAGCAGTTTGGCGGGAAGGGATACGCAGTATTTT	CASSLAGRDTQYF
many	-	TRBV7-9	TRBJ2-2	TGTGCCAGCAGCTCGAGGGCCGGGGAGCTGTTTTTT	CASSSRAGELFF
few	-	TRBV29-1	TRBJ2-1	TGCAGCGTTGCGACCGGCGGGGACAATGAGCAGTTCTTC	CSVATGGDNEQFF
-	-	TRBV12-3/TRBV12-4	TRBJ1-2	TGTGCCAGCAGTCGCGGGGGGCGCCCGTTGGGCTACACCTTC	CASSRGGRPLGYTF
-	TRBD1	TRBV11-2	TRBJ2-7	TGTGCCAGCAGACCCAACAGGGGGGCAAGATACGAGCAGTACTTC	CASRPNRGARYEQYF
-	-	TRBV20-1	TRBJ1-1	TGCAGTGCTAGACAGGCTCCCCCGGGAGCTTTCTTT	CSARQAPPGAFF
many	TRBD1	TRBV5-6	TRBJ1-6	TGTGCCAGCAGCTTGGCCGGGACAGGAGGCTCACCCCTCCACTTT	CASSLAGTGGSPLHF
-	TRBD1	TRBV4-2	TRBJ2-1	TGTGCCAGCAGCCAAGATGGGACAGGGCACAATGAGCAGTTCTTC	CASSQDGTGHNEQFF
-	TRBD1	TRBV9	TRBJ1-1	TGTGCCAGCAGCAAGGGGGCAGACACTGAAGCTTTCTTT	CASSKGADTEAFF
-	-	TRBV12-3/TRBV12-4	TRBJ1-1	TGTGCCAGCGGGCGGGGGGCCGGGAACACTGAAGCTTTCTTT	CASGRGAGNTEAFF
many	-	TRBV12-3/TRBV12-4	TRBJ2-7	TGTGCCAGCAGTAACCGGGACACCGACAGATCCTTC	CASSNRDTDRSF
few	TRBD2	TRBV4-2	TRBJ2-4	TGTGCCAGCAGCCTCGGACTAGCGGGGAACTTAGCCAAAAACATTCAGTACTTC	CASSLGLAGNLAKNIQYF
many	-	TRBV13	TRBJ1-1	TGTGCCAGCAGCCCCTCGGTAGTGGGGAACACTGAAGCTTTCTTT	CASSPSVVGNTEAFF
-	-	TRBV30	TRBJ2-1	TGTGCCTGGAGTGTTTTTCAGGACTACAATGAGCAGTTCTTC	CAWSVFQDYNEQFF
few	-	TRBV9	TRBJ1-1	TGTGCCAGCAGCGTCCCCCTTTCGAGCACTGAAGCTTTCTTT	CASSVPLSSTEAFF
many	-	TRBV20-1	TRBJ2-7	TGCAGTGCTAGAAGGCTAAACTCCTACGAGCAGTACTTC	CSARRLNSYEQYF
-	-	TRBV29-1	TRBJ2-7	TGCAGCGTTGAAGGGGGACTGGGGGCCGGTGAGCAGTACTTC	CSVEGGLGAGEQYF
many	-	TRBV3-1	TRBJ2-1	TGTGCCAGCAGCCAAGATGGTAGGAACTACAATGAGCAGTTCTTC	CASSQDGRNYNEQFF
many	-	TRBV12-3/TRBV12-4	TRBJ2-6	TGTGCCAGCGTTATCGGGGCCAACGTCCTGACTTTC	CASVIGANVLTF
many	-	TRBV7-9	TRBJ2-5	TGTGCCAGCAGCTTCCCGACTAGGGGAGAGACCCAGTACTTC	CASSFPTRGETQYF
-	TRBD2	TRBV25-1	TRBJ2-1	TGTGCCAGCAGTTATCCTACGGGGGGAGGAACCTACAATGAGCAGTTCTTC	CASSYPTGGGTYNEQFF
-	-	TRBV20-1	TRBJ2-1	TGCAGTGCTAGAGTCCTACGGACAGGTCGGGAGTACAATGAGCAGTTCTTC	CSARVLRTGREYNEQFF
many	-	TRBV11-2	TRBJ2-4	TGTGCCAGCAGCTCACGGACAGGCGGGGTAGCCAAAAACATTCAGTACTTC	CASSSRTGGVAKNIQYF
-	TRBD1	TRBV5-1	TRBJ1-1	TGCGCCAGCAGCTTGGGGTCTGGGACAGGGGTGAACACTGAAGCTTTCTTT	CASSLGSGTGVNTEAFF
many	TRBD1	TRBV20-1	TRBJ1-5	TGCAGTGCTAGGGCCGGACAGGGAAGACAGCCCCAGCATTTT	CSARAGQGRQPQHF
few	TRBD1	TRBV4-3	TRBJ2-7	TGCGCCAGCAGCCAAGAGACAGGGGGATTCTCCTACGAGCAGTACTTC	CASSQETGGFSYEQYF
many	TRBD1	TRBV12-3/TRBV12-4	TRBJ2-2	TGTGCCAGCAGGCCCCCGGGACAGGAGAACACCGGGGAGCTGTTTTTT	CASRPPGQENTGELFF
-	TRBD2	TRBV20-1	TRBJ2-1	TGCAGTGCTAGAGCCGGGACTAGCGGGGGGCGCAATGAGCAGTTCTTC	CSARAGTSGGRNEQFF
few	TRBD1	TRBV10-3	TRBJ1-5	TGTGCCATCAGTGAGTCGTTGACAGGGTTTACGGATAGCAATCAGCCCCAGCATTTT	CAISESLTGFTDSNQPQHF
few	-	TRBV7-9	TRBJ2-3	TGTGCCAGCAGCGCTAGAGGGAGCCCAGATACGCAGTATTTT	CASSARGSPDTQYF
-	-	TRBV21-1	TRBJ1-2	TGTGCCACCCCGGGACAGGGGGTCTATGGCTACACCTTC	CATPGQGVYGYTF
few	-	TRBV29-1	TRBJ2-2	TGCAGCGTTGACAGGGCGAACACCGGGGAGCTGTTTTTT	CSVDRANTGELFF
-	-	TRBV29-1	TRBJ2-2	TGCAGCGCCAGTTCTGGACAAAACACCGGGGAGCTGTTTTTT	CSASSGQNTGELFF
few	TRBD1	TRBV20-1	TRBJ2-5	TGCAGTGCTAGAGATCTCGTACAGGGGGCCTTGGAGACCCAGTACTTC	CSARDLVQGALETQYF
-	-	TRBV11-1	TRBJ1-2	TGTGCCAGCAGCTTAGCTTTGGGCAGAAAACCCTATGGCTACACCTTC	CASSLALGRKPYGYTF
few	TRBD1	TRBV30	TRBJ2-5	TGTGCCTGCCTGGACAGGGGAGAGACCCAGTACTTC	CACLDRGETQYF
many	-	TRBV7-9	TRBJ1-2	TGTGCCAGCAGCCCGGACCGAACGGTAGGCTACACCTTC	CASSPDRTVGYTF
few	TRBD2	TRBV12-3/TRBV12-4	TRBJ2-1	TGTGCCAGCAGCCGGACTAGCGGGAGATTAGAGGAGCAGTTCTTC	CASSRTSGRLEEQFF
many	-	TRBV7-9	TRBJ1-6	TGTGCCAGCAGCTTAGAGGATTCACCCCTCCACTTT	CASSLEDSPLHF
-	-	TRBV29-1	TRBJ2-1	TGCAGCTCCGGGCCTCTTATAGGTGAGCAGTTCTTC	CSSGPLIGEQFF